The TCR beta chain under discussion was sequenced for a study of blood T cells in healthy people across ages. From germline, CDR1 is DFQATT and CDR2 SNEGSKA (reference sequence). Trimming removed 6 bases at V and 6 bases at J, with 13 bases between. This CDR3 is built from 12 residues. Through a sample-barcoded 5' primer and a J-beta primer mix, a second PCR was run for roughly 6 to 12 cycles. A minimum of 3 million CDR3-containing paired-end reads was obtained for each sample. One entry per CDR3 protein results from TCRdb running MiXCR on the 5' RACE reads. The table shows hundreds of thousands of distinct CDR3 sequences, with 20% to 25% occurring only once.

Sequenced: blood. This chain joins TRBV20-1 and TRBJ2-3; maybe TRBD1 (5 bases). The TCR was taken from a man aged 65-85 years in good health. The CDR3 bases are TGCAGTGCGGGGCCGTACGAGGATACGCAGTATTTT. Translating gives CSAGPYEDTQYF.